What follows are 11 T cell receptor beta chains derived from one specimen sequenced in a study of T-cell reconstitution after alpha-beta-depleted transplantation in children (dated by TCRdb to about 2016). This sample's treatment or condition label indicates: allogeneic hematopoietic cell transplantation with graft depleted of TCRalphabeta T cells and CD19 B cells. Receptor amplification or capture employed PCR. The run used an Illumina HiSeq 2500. To normalize quantification of the TCRbeta repertoire, the TCR libraries were built with molecular barcoding that relied on unique molecular identifiers. TCRdb reprocessed the public reads (quality trimming at Q25 with fastp, clone calling with MiXCR) and kept in-frame beta chains. Each record represents a unique CDR3 protein, reported with the most common genes and DNA among its rows. Within this sample are 200,000 to 250,000 distinct CDR3 sequences, with roughly 11% of them counted one time only. The ten largest make up 28% of the sample.

This material consisted of PBMCs, taken before TCRalphabeta/CD19-depleted stem cell transplant. The receptor source for this set is a child in the first two years of life with acute myeloid leukemia, due to receive a stem cell transplant.

This clonotype was seen at least ten times. This chain uses TRBV24-1 with TRBJ1-4; 9 nucleotides match TRBD1. The junction had 4 bases not matched to a gene; V was cut back by 7 bases and J by 8 bases. Germline V gene sequence: CDR1 KGHDR, CDR2 SFDVKD. The CDR3 is made up of 13 amino acids. The CDR3 loop is CATRQGAEEKLFF. CDR3 nucleotide sequence: TGTGCCACCAGACAGGGGGCAGAAGAAAAACTGTTTTTT.

There are many counts of this clonotype. This chain joins TRBV4-2 and TRBJ2-7; 13 nucleotides agree with TRBD2. CDR1 LGHNA and CDR2 YNFKEQ come from the germline V gene. The CDR3 totals 16 residues. Trimming removed 1 base from V and 4 bases from J; junction bases left unmatched: 4. CDR3 bases: TGTGCCAGCAGCCAAGTAACTAGCGGGGGGGCTTACGAGCAGTACTTC. Translation gives CASSQVTSGGAYEQYF.

This clonotype has at least ten counts. The rearrangement links TRBV2 to TRBJ1-6; TRBD1 aligns across 7 bases. J was trimmed by 3 bases and V by 2 bases; bases with no gene match: 1. The CDR3 has 15 residues. Germline V gene lookup returns CDR1 SNHLY and CDR2 FYNNEI. CDR3 DNA sequence: TGTGCCAGCAGTGAATGGGACAGCTATAATTCACCCCTCCACTTT. Protein: CASSEWDSYNSPLHF.

This clonotype occurred many times. The V and J genes are TRBV21-1 and TRBJ2-4. TRBV21-1 is a pseudogene segment. The CDR3 consists of 14 residues. The CDR3 spells CASSLYWTANIQYF. In nucleotides, the CDR3 is TGTGCCAGCAGCCTTTACTGGACCGCCAACATTCAGTACTTC.

This clonotype showed up many times. The rearrangement joins TRBV11-3 to TRBJ2-1, with no clear D. The ends were cut back, 5 bases at V and 3 bases at J, with 8 bases in the middle. This CDR3 spans 13 amino acids. CDR1 is SGHNT, CDR2 YENEEA, per germline. CDR3 sequence reads: CASSHPNYNEQFF. The CDR3 DNA reads TGTGCCAGCAGCCACCCTAACTACAATGAGCAGTTCTTC. The variable domain in full, completed from reference TRBV11-3 and TRBJ2-1, reads EAGVVQSPRYKIIEKKQPVAFWCNPISGHNTLYWYLQNLGQGPELLIRYENEEAVDDSQLPKDRFSAERLKGVDSTLKIQPAELGDSAVYLCASSHPNYNEQFFGPGTRLTVL.

This clonotype was observed a handful of times. The CDR3 DNA is TGTGCCAGAGAAACAGGGACCGGGGAGCTGTTTTTT. Its translation: CARETGTGELFF. The chain joins TRBV2 to TRBJ2-2; D is possibly TRBD1 (6 bases). Germline loops: CDR1 SNHLY, CDR2 FYNNEI. This CDR3 is 12 amino acids long. The V gene lost 9 bases and the J gene lost 5 bases, with 10 bases spanning the gap.

On this clonotype itself: A much larger clone lies one base from this, so it may be a read error. The genes are TRBV11-2 and TRBJ2-3; TRBD1 matches 9 bases. The CDR3 loop spans 15 amino acids. Germline loops: CDR1 SGHAT, CDR2 FQNNGV. The CDR3 loop reads CASRYTGTGTDTQNF. Here the CDR3 DNA reads TGTGCCAGCAGGTACACCGGGACAGGGACAGATACGCAGAATTTT.

This chain links TRBV18 with TRBJ1-5; tentative D call: TRBD1 (5 bases). Trimming left V 2 bases short and J 4 bases short, with 9 bases between. The germline V gene encodes CDR1 KGHSH and CDR2 LQKENI. The CDR3 contains 14 residues. CDR3 in amino acids: CASSPVEGNQPQHF. The CDR3 DNA is TGTGCCAGCTCACCAGTGGAGGGGAATCAGCCCCAGCATTTT.

The chain uses TRBV10-3 and TRBJ2-7; D is perhaps TRBD2 (5 bases). The CDR3 is 12 amino acids. The germline V and J ends were trimmed by 6 bases and 2 bases, with 8 bases remaining between them. Germline V lookup: CDR1 ENHRY, CDR2 SYGVKD. CDR3 DNA: TGTGCCATCAGCGGGGTTACCTACGAGCAGTACTTC. Its protein product is CAISGVTYEQYF.

The V and J genes are TRBV24-1 and TRBJ2-1; 7 bases align to TRBD2. The V gene's germline CDR1 is KGHDR and CDR2 SFDVKD. V was pared by 3 bases and J by 0 bases, with 7 bases of the junction left unmatched. The CDR3 has 17 amino acids. The CDR3 sequence: CATSDPIAGSSYNEQFF. The CDR3 nucleotides are TGTGCCACCAGTGATCCAATAGCGGGCAGCTCCTACAATGAGCAGTTCTTC.

This clonotype showed up many times. V is TRBV5-1 and J is TRBJ2-7; weak D call: TRBD2 (5 bases). Germline V gene sequence: CDR1 SGHRS, CDR2 YFSETQ. The CDR3 is made up of 14 amino acids. Trimming pared 0 bases from V and 5 bases from J, leaving 12 bases between. CDR3 in amino acids: CASSLAGETNEQYF. CDR3 coding DNA: TGCGCCAGCAGCTTGGCCGGGGAGACTAACGAGCAGTACTTC.